This TCR beta chain was sequenced during a study of blood T cells in healthy people across ages (dated by TCRdb to about 2015). At the level of the whole study: In model experiments, template switching captured roughly one uniquely barcoded TCR beta cDNA molecule for every two T cells. To track age-related changes in TCR beta repertoire diversity, the study relied on deep sequencing normalized with unique cDNA molecular identifiers. The donors were split into four age groups: young (average about 16 years), middle-aged (39), aged (roughly 60) and long-lived (over 80). To avoid experimental bias, donors of different ages were randomly spread across the sequencing lanes. The study analyzed two additional independent replicas of 1 million unique cDNA reads from the same blood draw for two donors, one aged 18 to 29 and one aged 80 or older.

This clonotype was counted ten times or more. Its antigen specificity is not known. No base quality values were provided; no much bigger clone lies one nucleotide off. The donors were 40 or so Caucasian individuals from Russia, aged 6 to 90 years, who were systemically healthy. Around 10 milliliters of peripheral blood were collected from each donor into EDTA-treated Vacutainer tubes. Ficoll-Paque density-gradient centrifugation was used to isolate PBMCs, with at least 6 million obtained per sample. Total RNA, at least 6 micrograms per sample, was extracted from PBMCs with Trizol reagent. The percentages of naive CD45RAhigh/CD27high T cells were determined by flow cytometry on a PBMC aliquot from every donor. The library relied on 5' RACE. Sequenced on an Illumina HiSeq 2500. A second about 7 to 11 cycle PCR used a sample-barcoded 5' primer and a J-beta primer mix. Each TCR beta cDNA molecule received a unique molecular identifier from a template-switch 5' adaptor carrying 12 random nucleotides. Each sample yielded at least 2.5 million CDR3-containing paired-end reads. All of the RNA was converted into first-strand cDNA using the Mint cDNA synthesis kit, with a TRBC-specific oligonucleotide serving as the primer. Following uracil-DNA glycosylase treatment, all cDNA underwent a first 18-cycle PCR with the universal primers M1SS and BC2_uni_R. The original methods were these. For normalization, 1 million high-quality reads were randomly selected from each sample, with every read carrying a distinct molecular identifier. Reads sharing molecular identifiers were discarded rather than binned into consensus sequences. MiTCR, run with a Q25 quality threshold and the strictest error-elimination algorithm, handled CDR3 identification, clonotype clustering and error correction. A nonparametric unseen species model with Euler transformation was used to estimate a lower bound on total TCR beta diversity. TCRdb took the public reads, trimmed them with fastp at Q25, ran MiXCR for clone calling and kept in-frame beta chains. Under each unique CDR3 protein, matching rows form one entry showing the most common genes and DNA. The V and J calls and clone size are TCRdb's, not the authors'. The sample table records about 1,500,000 distinct CDR3 sequences; roughly 40% of these occur just once. 7.9% of the sample rests with the top ten.

CDR1 and CDR2 were assigned from the germline V gene as SGHVS and FQNEAQ. After removal of 4 bases from V and 2 bases from J, the junction retains 9 bases not matched to a gene. The CDR3 goes from the cysteine to the phenylalanine over 16 residues. Only CDR3 DNA remains: 48 bases, in frame from the first base. What the work shows at the level of the full study, not this receptor alone: Because donor CMV infection status was unknown, age-related changes in expanded clonotypes were potentially confounded. Compared with the aged group, the long-lived group had more naive CD4+ T cells, fewer expanded clones and increased TCR diversity, a pattern suggesting age selection. Conclusive comparison of naive and antigen-experienced compartments was prevented by the profiling of bulk unsorted PBMCs. Observed TCR beta diversity per million T cells fell roughly linearly with age, and a significant reduction was already apparent by age approximately 40. Observed TCR beta diversity correlated strongly with the percentage of naive T cells measured by flow cytometry. Estimates of total diversity from one million sequenced T cells were regarded as lower bounds and underestimates.

This receptor was identified in a woman younger than 35 in good health. Sequencing was done on a sample of blood. Recombination linked TRBV7-8 to TRBJ2-7; 9 nucleotides in the junction match TRBD2. The nucleotides read TGTGCCAGCAGCTCCGCCCCGACTAGCGGAACCTACGAGCAGTACTTC. This is translated as CASSSAPTSGTYEQYF.